These 27 T cell receptor beta chains came from one sample sequenced in a study of blood T cells in healthy people across ages. Using a J-beta primer mix together with a sample-barcoded 5' primer, a second PCR was run for roughly 6 to 12 cycles. Each CDR3 protein gets one entry after TCRdb re-called the 5' RACE reads with MiXCR. Among around 900,000 distinct CDR3 sequences listed, 25% to 35% were seen once. What was sequenced was blood. The receptors stem from a woman aged 80 or over in good health.

About this clonotype: This could be a read error, since a much larger clone is one nucleotide away. The rearrangement joins TRBV7-2 to TRBJ2-5; 7 nucleotides match TRBD2. The junction had 9 bases not matched to a gene; V was cut back by 4 bases and J by 7 bases. From germline, CDR1 is SGHTA and CDR2 FQGNSA. The length of the CDR3 is 14 residues. DNA of the CDR3: TGTGCCAGCAGCTCCGGGATTACGGGAGGGACCCAGTACTTC. Translated: CASSSGITGGTQYF.

This clonotype was detected only a few times. The V gene is TRBV25-1, the J gene TRBJ1-5; no reliable D call. The CDR3 is 15 residues long. Germline lookup yields CDR1 MGHDK and CDR2 SYGVNS. Trimming removed 1 base from V and 7 bases from J, with 14 bases in between. The CDR3, as DNA: TGTGCCAGCAGTGAATCCCGACACAATGGCCAGCCCCAGCATTTT. Its translation is CASSESRHNGQPQHF.

This clonotype was detected many times. CDR3 sequence (DNA): TGTGCCAGCAGGGACACTTTAACCTACGAGCAGTACTTC. This translates into CASRDTLTYEQYF. The rearrangement uses TRBV7-9 and TRBJ2-7, with a possible D match to TRBD1 (5 bases). Germline CDR1 SEHNR, CDR2 FQNEAQ (reference sequence). CDR3 size: 13 residues. The V gene lost 6 bases and the J gene lost 2 bases, with 11 bases spanning the gap.

This clonotype was seen a handful of times. V usage is TRBV3-1 and J usage is TRBJ2-5, with D perhaps being TRBD1 or TRBD2 (6 bases each). The germline V gene has CDR1 LGHDT and CDR2 YNNKEL (reference sequence). The V end lost 2 bases, the J end lost 11 bases, and 24 bases lay between the germline ends. This CDR3 contains 16 residues. The CDR3 loop reads CASSQSGLGPGAEQYF. CDR3 DNA sequence: TGTGCCAGCAGCCAATCCGGGCTAGGGCCGGGGGCTGAGCAGTACTTC.

This clonotype was observed at least ten times. The chain joins TRBV6-5 to TRBJ2-3; D is uncertain. Germline CDR1 is MNHEY and CDR2 is SVGAGI. The V and J ends lost 6 bases and 0 bases respectively, with 7 bases between them. This CDR3 has 13 amino acids. CDR3 DNA: TGTGCCAGCAGATATGACAGCACAGATACGCAGTATTTT. This sequence encodes CASRYDSTDTQYF.

Comments on this clonotype: A single base separates this from a much larger clone, so it may be a read error. The chain combines TRBV5-1 with TRBJ1-2; D may be TRBD1 (5 bases). V lost 7 bases and J lost 4, with 14 bases in between. CDR3 length: 13 amino acids. The V gene's germline CDR1 is SGHRS and CDR2 YFSETQ. In DNA, the CDR3 is TGCGCCAGCCGACGGGAGGGGCGCTATGGCTACACCTTC. It codes for CASRREGRYGYTF.

Points on this clonotype: A much larger clone differs by one base, so this may be a read error. The rearrangement links TRBV7-2 to TRBJ2-7, with D unclear. V was clipped by 1 base and J by 3 bases, with 16 bases between them. From germline, CDR1 is SGHTA and CDR2 FQGNSA. The CDR3 runs to 16 residues. The DNA of the CDR3 is TGTGCCAGCAGCTTAGTTACAGAGCTAAGATGCTACGAGCAGTACTTC. Translated: CASSLVTELRCYEQYF.

In the case of this clonotype: A much larger clonotype is one base distant, so this may be a read error. The chain links TRBV20-1 to TRBJ2-4; a weak D match, TRBD1 (6 bases). This CDR3 has 15 amino acids. Germline values: CDR1 DFQATT, CDR2 SNEGSKA (reference sequence). The CDR3 nucleotides are TGCAGTGCTAGAGATGGAACAGGGCCGAAAAACATTCGGTACTTC. Translated: CSARDGTGPKNIRYF.

This clonotype showed up many times. The chain links TRBV20-1 to TRBJ1-5; 9 bases match TRBD1. The junction had 5 bases not matched to a gene; V was cut back by 6 bases and J by 5 bases. Germline V lookup: CDR1 DFQATT, CDR2 SNEGSKA (reference sequence). The CDR3 contains 13 residues. In nucleotides, the CDR3 is TGCAGTGCCGGACAGGGGATCGATCAGCCCCAGCATTTT. Residues: CSAGQGIDQPQHF.

The genes are TRBV4-1 and TRBJ1-4; D remains unclear. Trimming pared 5 bases from V and 0 bases from J, leaving 10 bases between. This CDR3 is 15 amino acids long. Per the germline V gene, CDR1 is MGHRA and CDR2 is YSYEKL. CDR3 loop: CASSLSWATNEKLFF. Here the CDR3 DNA reads TGCGCCAGCAGCTTGTCCTGGGCAACTAATGAAAAACTGTTTTTT.

This clonotype was seen many times. The chain carries TRBV5-1 and TRBJ2-7; D remains unclear. V lost 0 bases to trimming and J lost 2 bases, with 21 bases between them. Germline V lookup: CDR1 SGHRS, CDR2 YFSETQ. The CDR3 extends over 18 amino acids. The CDR3: CASSLANTDGRTPYEQYF. The CDR3 DNA reads TGCGCCAGCAGCTTGGCCAACACGGACGGCAGGACCCCCTACGAGCAGTACTTC.

This clonotype was recorded at least ten times. The V gene is TRBV7-9, the J gene TRBJ2-7; no reliable D call. The CDR3 runs 13 residues. V lost 1 base and J 7 bases, leaving 11 bases between the germline ends. The germline CDR1 and CDR2 sequences are SEHNR and FQNEAQ (reference sequence). This CDR3 is CASSLDVTMEQYF. Here the CDR3 DNA reads TGTGCCAGCAGCTTAGATGTCACGATGGAGCAGTACTTC.

This clonotype was seen only once. Sequence at one end of the junction differs from germline and may be a read error. The V and J genes are TRBV12-3 or TRBV12-4 and TRBJ1-1; D uncertain. This CDR3 comprises 10 residues. Written as DNA, the CDR3 is TGTGCCAGCAGTCGCACTGAAGTTTTCTTT. Translating it yields CASSRTEVFF.

The rearrangement links TRBV11-2 to TRBJ1-2; tentatively, D is TRBD1 (5 bases). Germline V gene sequence: CDR1 SGHAT, CDR2 FQNNGV. The CDR3 extends over 12 amino acids. V lost 6 bases, J lost 4 bases, and 9 bases lay in between. For the CDR3, the DNA is TGTGCCAGCAGAGACAGTCCCTATGGCTACACCTTC. Its protein is CASRDSPYGYTF.

This clonotype was observed a handful of times. V is TRBV6-2 or TRBV6-3 and J is TRBJ2-1; the D gene is possibly TRBD2 (5 bases). The CDR3 is 17 residues long. The V gene lost 4 bases and the J gene lost 0 bases, with 16 bases spanning the gap. Germline CDR1 and CDR2: MNHEY and SVGEGT. The CDR3 sequence is CASSSLGGLSSYNEQFF. DNA of the CDR3: TGTGCCAGCAGTTCCCTGGGCGGGTTGAGCTCCTACAATGAGCAGTTCTTC.

This clonotype has ten or more counts. The V call is TRBV5-5, the J call TRBJ2-5; D may be TRBD2 (5 bases). The CDR3 runs to 13 residues. The germline V gene encodes CDR1 SGHKS and CDR2 YYEKEE (reference sequence). V shed 3 bases and J shed 6 bases, with 12 bases lying between them. CDR3 DNA: TGTGCCAGCAGCTCCGGACTTGACAAGACCCAGTACTTC. Amino acid sequence: CASSSGLDKTQYF.

There are many counts of this clonotype. The CDR3 region has the DNA TGTGCCAGCAGCTTACCGGGGGATTTCTATGGCTACACCTTC. Translation: CASSLPGDFYGYTF. The chain links TRBV7-9 to TRBJ1-2; D is perhaps TRBD1 (5 bases). V was cut by 2 bases and J by 4 bases, with 11 bases left in between. CDR3 length: 14 residues. Germline V gene sequence: CDR1 SEHNR, CDR2 FQNEAQ (reference sequence).

This clonotype was counted ten times or more. The chain carries TRBV20-1 and TRBJ2-7; 9 nucleotides line up with TRBD1. In germline, CDR1 is DFQATT, CDR2 SNEGSKA (reference sequence). This CDR3 is built from 14 residues. V lost 5 bases and J lost 2; bases outside the gene matches: 7. CDR3 DNA sequence: TGCAGTGCTCTGTGGGACAGGGTTACCTACGAGCAGTACTTC. This translates into CSALWDRVTYEQYF.

This chain joins TRBV19 and TRBJ1-1; TRBD1 is a possible D gene (5 bases). CDR3 length: 13 amino acids. Germline V gives CDR1 LNHDA, CDR2 SQIVND (reference sequence). With 10 bases removed from V and 2 bases from J, the gap between germline ends came to 14 bases. This CDR3 is CATNPQGNTEAFF. CDR3 nucleotide sequence: TGTGCCACCAATCCCCAGGGAAACACTGAAGCTTTCTTT. The full variable domain, in which reference TRBV19 and TRBJ1-1 provide the parts outside the CDR3, is DGGITQSPKYLFRKEGQNVTLSCEQNLNHDAMYWYRQDPGQGLRLIYYSQIVNDFQKGDIAEGYSVSREKKESFPLTVTSAQKNPTAFYLCATNPQGNTEAFFGQGTRLTVV.

This clonotype was found many times. This chain connects TRBV6-5 to TRBJ2-3, with 10 bases that match TRBD1. This CDR3 has 15 amino acids. Losses at the gene ends were 5 bases for V and 6 bases for J; bases not matched to a gene: 8. CDR1 MNHEY and CDR2 SVGAGI come from the germline V gene. The CDR3 bases are TGTGCCAGCAGTCCAAGGACAGGGGGGAGGGATACGCAGTATTTT. Translating gives CASSPRTGGRDTQYF.

V is TRBV28 and J is TRBJ2-3; 7 bases map to TRBD1. The germline CDR1 and CDR2 sequences are MDHEN and SYDVKM. V was pared by 6 bases and J by 4 bases, with 10 bases of the junction left unmatched. This CDR3 has 15 amino acids. The DNA for the CDR3 is TGTGCCAGCAGCCACAACAGGGGTGGGGCAGATACGCAGTATTTT. This translates into CASSHNRGGADTQYF.

This clonotype showed up many times. The V gene is TRBV10-3, the J gene TRBJ2-5; D possibly matches TRBD1 or TRBD2 (5 bases each). Trimming pared 4 bases from V and 4 bases from J, leaving 10 bases between. The germline gives CDR1 ENHRY, CDR2 SYGVKD. The length of the CDR3 is 13 residues. The CDR3 spells CAISAGAGETQYF. Written as DNA, the CDR3 is TGTGCCATCAGTGCCGGGGCAGGAGAGACCCAGTACTTC.

As concerns this clonotype: A much larger clone sits a single nucleotide away, making a read error possible. This chain connects TRBV6-5 to TRBJ1-5; D gene uncertain. CDR1 MNHEY and CDR2 SVGAGI come from the germline V gene. This CDR3 region has 15 residues. In DNA form, the CDR3 reads TGTGCCAGCAGTCACTCTTGGGATAGCAATCAGCCCCAGCATTTT. Amino acids: CASSHSWDSNQPQHF.

This CDR3 reads CASSLTGFGEQYF. The CDR3 coding sequence is TGTGCCAGCAGTTTAACTGGGTTTGGGGAGCAGTACTTC. The genes are TRBV12-3 or TRBV12-4 and TRBJ2-7; D remains unclear. Trimming removed 2 bases at V and 7 bases at J, with 12 bases between. The CDR3 runs to 13 residues.

The chain has TRBV9 and TRBJ1-4, with D tentatively TRBD1 (6 bases). The length of the CDR3 is 16 residues. Trimming left V 4 bases short and J 3 bases short, with 16 bases between. Germline assignment: CDR1 SGDLS and CDR2 YYNGEE. In DNA, the CDR3 is TGTGCCAGCAGCCCAAATCCGACAGGCTCTAATGAAAAACTGTTTTTT. This codes for CASSPNPTGSNEKLFF.

In this sample, this clonotype turned up many times. The genes are TRBV4-3 and TRBJ2-3, with 9 positions matching TRBD2. The CDR3 is 15 residues long. Germline V gives CDR1 LGHNA, CDR2 YSLEER. Trimming took 0 bases from V and 5 from J; bases not matched to a gene: 3. The CDR3 is CASSQEGAGGDTQYF. In nucleotides, the CDR3 is TGCGCCAGCAGCCAAGAGGGAGCGGGAGGAGATACGCAGTATTTT.

This rearrangement joins TRBV11-3 to TRBJ2-2, with no clear D. The germline gives CDR1 SGHNT, CDR2 YENEEA. Trimming left V 6 bases short and J 0 bases short, with 11 bases between. The CDR3 consists of 15 residues. CDR3 sequence (DNA): TGTGCCAGCAGTTACTATACCGCGAACACCGGGGAGCTGTTTTTT. This sequence encodes CASSYYTANTGELFF.